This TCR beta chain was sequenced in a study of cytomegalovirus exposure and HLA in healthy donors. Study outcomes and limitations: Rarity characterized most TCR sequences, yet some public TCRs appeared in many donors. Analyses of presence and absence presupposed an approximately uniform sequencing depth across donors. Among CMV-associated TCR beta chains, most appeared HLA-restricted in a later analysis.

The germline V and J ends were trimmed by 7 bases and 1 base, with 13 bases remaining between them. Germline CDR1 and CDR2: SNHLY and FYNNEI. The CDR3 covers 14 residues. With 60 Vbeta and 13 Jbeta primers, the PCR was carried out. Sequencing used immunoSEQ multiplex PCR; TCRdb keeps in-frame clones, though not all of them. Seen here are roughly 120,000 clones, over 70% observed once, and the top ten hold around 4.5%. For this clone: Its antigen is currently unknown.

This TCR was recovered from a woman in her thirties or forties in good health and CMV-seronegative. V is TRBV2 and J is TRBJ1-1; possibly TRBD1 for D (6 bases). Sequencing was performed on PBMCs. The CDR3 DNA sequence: TGTGCCAGCAACACAGGACAGTCGAACACTGAAGCTTTCTTT. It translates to CASNTGQSNTEAFF.